This paragraph reports one T cell receptor (beta chain). Its target is not known. The CDR3 consists of 16 residues. The ends lost 4 bases at V and 5 bases at J; junction bases unmatched: 9. Per germline, CDR1 SGHNT and CDR2 YYREEE (reference sequence). Data came from immunoSEQ multiplex PCR; TCRdb stores just in-frame clones and leaves some out. Counted here are tens of thousands of clones, 88% occurring once; the ten biggest clones make up around a fifth. These data belong to a study of T cells in localized non-small cell lung cancer. Study results and caveats: Measurement of T cell clonality placed uninvolved adjacent lung highest, above the level in tumor.

The specimen comprised peripheral blood, sampled before any cancer treatment. This sequence joins TRBV5-4 and TRBJ2-3; 11 nucleotides match TRBD2. This receptor was identified in a woman between 40 and 69 years old with stage I squamous cell lung carcinoma. In nucleotides, the CDR3 is TGTGCCAGCAGCCCCCCGACTAGCGGGGTGGGAGATACGCAGTATTTT. It specifies CASSPPTSGVGDTQYF.